These T cell receptor beta chains were read from a single sample in a study of blood T cell repertoires in COVID-19. Repertoires were generated with immunoSEQ multiplex PCR, while TCRdb's copy carries only in-frame clones and drops some. The sample lists under 200,000 clones, more than 75% occurring once. The sequenced sample was peripheral blood. The source is a woman between 55 and 75 years old with COVID-19, enrolled during active disease. CDR3s include the opening cysteine and the closing phenylalanine or tryptophan. A D gene is named only where the DNA matches it firmly. Not every row has a clone size; where given, it reads once, few, many or a size class.

few	14	TRBV10-3	TRBJ1-4	TRBD1	TGTGCCATCAGTGGGGGACAGGGGAATGAAAAACTGTTTTTT	CAISGGQGNEKLFF
-	16	TRBV6-2/TRBV6-3	TRBJ2-4	-	TGTGCCAGCAGTTTCGGCGGAACCGCTCCCAAAAACATTCAGTACTTC	CASSFGGTAPKNIQYF
-	14	TRBV2	TRBJ1-4	TRBD1	TGTGCCAGCAGATCCGGGACAGGGGGCGAAAAACTGTTTTTT	CASRSGTGGEKLFF
-	14	TRBV6-5	TRBJ2-7	TRBD1	TGTGCCAGCAGTTTGCGTCAGGGGGCGTACGAGCAGTACTTC	CASSLRQGAYEQYF
-	14	TRBV4-3	TRBJ1-5	-	TGCGCCAGCAGCCGGCGGCAGGGGAATCAGCCCCAGCATTTT	CASSRRQGNQPQHF
-	16	TRBV6-6	TRBJ1-5	TRBD1	TGTGCCAGCAGTTTTTGGACAGGGGGGGGCAATCAGCCCCAGCATTTT	CASSFWTGGGNQPQHF
-	17	TRBV4-3	TRBJ2-1	TRBD2	TGCGCCAGCAGCCAAGATAGAGGAGTAGCGGGCCGCAATGAGCAGTTCTTC	CASSQDRGVAGRNEQFF
-	13	TRBV27	TRBJ1-1	-	TGTGCCAGCAGTATTCCAGGGCACACTGAAGCTTTCTTT	CASSIPGHTEAFF
-	15	TRBV9	TRBJ2-1	TRBD1	TGTGCCAGCAGCGTGGGGGGACAGGGGTTCAATGAGCAGTTCTTC	CASSVGGQGFNEQFF
-	15	TRBV7-8	TRBJ2-3	TRBD2	TGTGCCAGCACCGTGGGGACTAGCGGCACAGATACGCAGTATTTT	CASTVGTSGTDTQYF
-	12	TRBV5-6	TRBJ1-1	TRBD1	TGTGCCAGCAGCTTCCGGGACAGCGAAGCTTTCTTT	CASSFRDSEAFF
-	13	TRBV29-1	TRBJ1-2	-	TGCAGCGCCCTGATGGGCAGGGTGGAGGGCTACACCTTC	CSALMGRVEGYTF
-	11	TRBV6-5	TRBJ1-1	-	TGTGCCAGCAGCCGGAACACTGAAGCTTTCTTT	CASSRNTEAFF
-	15	TRBV5-1	TRBJ2-1	-	TGCGCCAGCAGCTTGGAGTCGGGGACAAAATGGGGCACGTTCTTC	CASSLESGTKWGTFF
-	14	TRBV19	TRBJ1-3	-	TGTGCCAGTAGCTCCGACAGACAGGGAAACACCATATATTTT	CASSSDRQGNTIYF
-	13	TRBV7-9	TRBJ2-5	-	TGTGCCAGCAGCGCAAGGGGCCAAGAGACCCAGTACTTC	CASSARGQETQYF
-	16	TRBV9	TRBJ2-1	TRBD2	TGTGCCAGCAGCCCCATGCCTAGCGGGGGGTGGAATGAGCAGTTCTTC	CASSPMPSGGWNEQFF
-	16	TRBV4-1	TRBJ1-1	-	TGCGCCAGCAGCCGCTTCTCCACAGGGCCAAACACTGAAGCTTTCTTT	CASSRFSTGPNTEAFF
once	16	TRBV4-2	TRBJ2-2	-	TGTGCCAGCAGCCAACCCCCCGGTCCGGACACCGGGGAGCTGTTTTTT	CASSQPPGPDTGELFF
-	14	TRBV19	TRBJ1-5	TRBD1	TGTGCCAGTACATCGGGACAGGATAATCAGCCCCAGCATTTT	CASTSGQDNQPQHF
-	15	TRBV21-1	TRBJ2-5	-	TGTGCCAGCAGCATGACAGGGGGCGGCCAAGAGACCCAGTACTTC	CASSMTGGGQETQYF
few	14	TRBV10-3	TRBJ1-1	TRBD1	TGTGCCACCTCGGTCAGGGGGCGGGACACTGAAGCTTTCTTT	CATSVRGRDTEAFF
-	13	TRBV28	TRBJ1-5	-	TGTGCCAGCACCGGACAGTTGGATCAGCCCCAGCATTTT	CASTGQLDQPQHF
-	15	TRBV3-1/TRBV3-2	TRBJ1-4	TRBD1	TGTGCCAGCAGCCATATACAGGGGCCTAATGAAAAACTGTTTTTT	CASSHIQGPNEKLFF
-	15	TRBV11-2	TRBJ2-5	TRBD1	TGTGCCAGCAGCTCCGGGACAGGGGTTCAAGAGACCCAGTACTTC	CASSSGTGVQETQYF
-	16	TRBV5-4	TRBJ2-3	-	TGTGCCAGCAGCTTGGGAGACGGGGGAAGGACAGATACGCAGTATTTT	CASSLGDGGRTDTQYF
few	15	TRBV18	TRBJ1-1	-	TGTGCCAGCTCACCAGGGGCGAACCAATACACTGAAGCTTTCTTT	CASSPGANQYTEAFF
-	16	TRBV18	TRBJ2-1	TRBD2	TGTGCCAGCTCCGCCGATAGCGGGGGGGCAACCAATGAGCAGTTCTTC	CASSADSGGATNEQFF
-	15	TRBV5-1	TRBJ2-1	-	TGCGCCAGCAGCTTGGGACTAGTGTTGGACAATGAGCAGTTCTTC	CASSLGLVLDNEQFF
few	11	TRBV5-1	TRBJ2-1	TRBD2	TGCGCCAGCAGCCGAGCGGGGGAGCAGTTCTTC	CASSRAGEQFF
-	14	TRBV5-6	TRBJ1-2	-	TGTGCCAGCAGCTGGGGGACTTTCGACTATGGCTACACCTTC	CASSWGTFDYGYTF
few	15	TRBV28	TRBJ1-2	-	TGTGCCAGCACCACCAAGGGGCACCCGAACTATGGCTACACCTTC	CASTTKGHPNYGYTF
-	13	TRBV29-1	TRBJ1-2	-	TGCAGCGTGGGAGGGTTTTGGGATTGGGGCTACACCTTC	CSVGGFWDWGYTF
-	13	TRBV9	TRBJ2-2	-	TGTGCCAGCAGCGTAACAGGGATCGGGGAGCTGTTTTTT	CASSVTGIGELFF
once	16	TRBV20-1	TRBJ2-7	TRBD2	TGCAGTGCTAGTGACGACACTAGCGGAAGCTCCTACGAGCAGTACTTC	CSASDDTSGSSYEQYF
-	15	TRBV10-2	TRBJ1-4	TRBD1	TGCGCCAGCAGTGAGATCAGGGGGCCTAATGAAAAACTGTTTTTT	CASSEIRGPNEKLFF
once	18	TRBV15	TRBJ1-3	-	TGTGCCACCAGCAGAGGATGGGAGGGGCGAGGCTCTGGAAACACCATATATTTT	CATSRGWEGRGSGNTIYF
-	15	TRBV6-5	TRBJ1-6	-	TGTGCCAGCACCTTAGGAGGGCTCCGAGGTTCACCCCTCCACTTT	CASTLGGLRGSPLHF
-	14	TRBV3-1/TRBV3-2	TRBJ1-1	-	TGTGCCAGCAGCCATTCAGGGAAGGACACTGAAGCTTTCTTT	CASSHSGKDTEAFF
-	15	TRBV19	TRBJ2-1	-	TGTGCCAGTAGTATAGAGAGTCATAACTACAATGAGCAGTTCTTC	CASSIESHNYNEQFF
-	16	TRBV6-1	TRBJ2-2	-	TGTGCCAGCAGTGTTACAGGGCCATACCTCACCGGGGAGCTGTTTTTT	CASSVTGPYLTGELFF
-	13	TRBV7-7	TRBJ2-5	-	TGTGCTAGCAGCGGGACAGTTCAAGAGACCCAGTACTTC	CASSGTVQETQYF
once	14	TRBV28	TRBJ1-2	TRBD1	TGTGCCAGCACCGTACAGGGGGCCTCTAGGGGCTACACCTTC	CASTVQGASRGYTF
-	14	TRBV2	TRBJ1-4	-	TGTGCCAGCAGGACCGGGACTGAGAATGAAAAACTGTTTTTT	CASRTGTENEKLFF
-	15	TRBV6-2/TRBV6-3	TRBJ2-1	-	TGTGCCAGCAGTTACTCGCTAGACTACAACAATGAGCAGTTCTTC	CASSYSLDYNNEQFF
-	12	TRBV5-3	TRBJ2-1	-	TGTGCCAGAAGCCTGACTAGTCACGAGCAGTTCTTC	CARSLTSHEQFF
-	16	TRBV6-6	TRBJ1-4	-	TGTGCCAGCGCCACCGAAAGACGGAGCCATAATGAAAAACTGTTTTTT	CASATERRSHNEKLFF
-	18	TRBV28	TRBJ1-5	TRBD1	TGTGCCAGCAGGTCGGGGACAGCCCCTCTCGTTAGCAATCAGCCCCAGCATTTT	CASRSGTAPLVSNQPQHF
-	14	TRBV11-2	TRBJ1-4	-	TGTGCCAGCAGCCCAGGGGCCATTAATGAAAAACTGTTTTTT	CASSPGAINEKLFF